The rows below give T cell receptor beta chains drawn from one sample of a study of T-cell reconstitution after alpha-beta-depleted transplantation in children. TCRdb independently ran MiXCR on the PCR reads; one entry per CDR3 protein. The table has some 400,000 distinct CDR3 sequences, roughly 22% seen once; the top ten hold 3.8%. The sample consisted of PBMCs from the stem cell graft donor, taken from the stem cell graft. These receptors originate from a human donor who donated a stem cell graft to a child with acute myeloid leukemia. Both conserved end residues are trimmed from each CDR3. A clone size is listed for some rows: how often the clone was seen (once, few, many), or a class if it is expanded.

CDR3aa: ASSQTGASYNEQF; j_gene: TRBJ2-1; len: 13; abundance: NA; v_gene: TRBV18
CDR3aa: ASSLEPGSSYEQY; j_gene: TRBJ2-7; len: 13; abundance: few; v_gene: TRBV5-8
CDR3aa: ASSLFRTFEQY; j_gene: TRBJ2-7; len: 11; abundance: NA; v_gene: TRBV6-2/TRBV6-3
CDR3aa: ASSLVGFPTGELF; j_gene: TRBJ2-2; len: 13; abundance: few; v_gene: TRBV7-6
CDR3aa: ASSQGLNNSPLH; j_gene: TRBJ1-6; len: 12; abundance: few; v_gene: TRBV14
CDR3aa: ASSKVAGEWHNEQF; j_gene: TRBJ2-1; len: 14; abundance: few; v_gene: TRBV21-1
CDR3aa: SARKATGSNEQF; j_gene: TRBJ2-1; len: 12; abundance: NA; v_gene: TRBV20-1
CDR3aa: ASSSTAQGLNTEAF; j_gene: TRBJ1-1; len: 14; abundance: few; v_gene: TRBV5-1
CDR3aa: ASSFIKRENNEQF; j_gene: TRBJ2-1; len: 13; abundance: few; v_gene: TRBV28
CDR3aa: ASSLYRTSGNYEQF; j_gene: TRBJ2-1; len: 14; abundance: NA; v_gene: TRBV7-9
CDR3aa: SARRTEAF; j_gene: TRBJ1-1; len: 8; abundance: NA; v_gene: TRBV20-1
CDR3aa: ASSSEYEKLF; j_gene: TRBJ1-4; len: 10; abundance: NA; v_gene: TRBV12-3/TRBV12-4
CDR3aa: SARYDRGYEQY; j_gene: TRBJ2-7; len: 11; abundance: many; v_gene: TRBV20-1
CDR3aa: ATSDPTANTEAF; j_gene: TRBJ1-1; len: 12; abundance: few; v_gene: TRBV24-1
CDR3aa: SANIAGGVYEQF; j_gene: TRBJ2-1; len: 12; abundance: many; v_gene: TRBV29-1
CDR3aa: ASSLTGGEKNYGYT; j_gene: TRBJ1-2; len: 14; abundance: many; v_gene: TRBV7-9
CDR3aa: SVAGLAGEGNGYNEQF; j_gene: TRBJ2-1; len: 16; abundance: many; v_gene: TRBV29-1
CDR3aa: ASSLSPFRELNSPLH; j_gene: TRBJ1-6; len: 15; abundance: few; v_gene: TRBV27
CDR3aa: ASSSQGSGELF; j_gene: TRBJ2-2; len: 11; abundance: many; v_gene: TRBV12-3/TRBV12-4
CDR3aa: ASSSTASSYNEQF; j_gene: TRBJ2-1; len: 13; abundance: NA; v_gene: TRBV12-3/TRBV12-4
CDR3aa: SARARRGYTDTQY; j_gene: TRBJ2-3; len: 13; abundance: NA; v_gene: TRBV20-1
CDR3aa: ATRDPGLYEQY; j_gene: TRBJ2-7; len: 11; abundance: few; v_gene: TRBV28
CDR3aa: ASSLSGGKVHEQY; j_gene: TRBJ2-7; len: 13; abundance: few; v_gene: TRBV12-3/TRBV12-4
CDR3aa: ASRPGLAGLGETQY; j_gene: TRBJ2-5; len: 14; abundance: many; v_gene: TRBV12-3/TRBV12-4
CDR3aa: ASSPGSNNEQF; j_gene: TRBJ2-1; len: 11; abundance: few; v_gene: TRBV7-3
CDR3aa: ASSSGQAGTEAF; j_gene: TRBJ1-1; len: 12; abundance: few; v_gene: TRBV5-1
CDR3aa: SAVGRGTYEQY; j_gene: TRBJ2-7; len: 11; abundance: many; v_gene: TRBV20-1